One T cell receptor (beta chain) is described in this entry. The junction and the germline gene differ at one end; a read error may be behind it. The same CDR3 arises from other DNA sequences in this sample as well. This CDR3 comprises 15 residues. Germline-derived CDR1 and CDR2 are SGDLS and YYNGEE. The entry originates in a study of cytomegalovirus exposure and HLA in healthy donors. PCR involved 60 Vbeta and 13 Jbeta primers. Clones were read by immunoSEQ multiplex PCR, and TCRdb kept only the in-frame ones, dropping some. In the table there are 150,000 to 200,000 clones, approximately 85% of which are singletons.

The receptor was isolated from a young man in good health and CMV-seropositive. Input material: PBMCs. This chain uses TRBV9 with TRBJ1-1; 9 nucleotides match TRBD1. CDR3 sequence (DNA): TGTGCCAGCAGCGCAGACGGACAGGGGTGGTCTGAAGCCTTCTTT. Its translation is CASSADGQGWSEAFF.